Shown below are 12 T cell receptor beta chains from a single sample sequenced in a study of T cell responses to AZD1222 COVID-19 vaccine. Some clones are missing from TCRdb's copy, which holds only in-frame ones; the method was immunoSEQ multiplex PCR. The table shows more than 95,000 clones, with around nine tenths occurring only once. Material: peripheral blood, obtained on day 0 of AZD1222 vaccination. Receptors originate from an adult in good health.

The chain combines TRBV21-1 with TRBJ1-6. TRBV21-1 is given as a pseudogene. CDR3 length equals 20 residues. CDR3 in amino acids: CASCQEPSFPPRPYNSPLHF. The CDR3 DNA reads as TGTGCCAGCTGTCAGGAGCCGAGTTTCCCCCCCCGGCCCTATAATTCACCCCTCCACTTT.

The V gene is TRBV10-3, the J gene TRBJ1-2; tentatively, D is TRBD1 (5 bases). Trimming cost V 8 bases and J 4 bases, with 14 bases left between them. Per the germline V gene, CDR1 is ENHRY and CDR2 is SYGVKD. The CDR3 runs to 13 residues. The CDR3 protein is CAIWDRDGYGYTF. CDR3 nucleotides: TGTGCCATCTGGGACCGGGACGGCTATGGCTACACCTTC.

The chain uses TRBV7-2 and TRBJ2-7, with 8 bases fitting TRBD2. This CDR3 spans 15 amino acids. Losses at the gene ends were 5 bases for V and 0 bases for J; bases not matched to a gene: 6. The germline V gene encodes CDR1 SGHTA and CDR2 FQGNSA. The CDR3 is CASSPFRGGSYEQYF. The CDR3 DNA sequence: TGTGCCAGCAGCCCTTTCCGGGGGGGCTCCTACGAGCAGTACTTC. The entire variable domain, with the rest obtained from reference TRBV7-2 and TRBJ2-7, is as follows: GAGVSQSPSNKVTEKGKDVELRCDPISGHTALYWYRQSLGQGLEFLIYFQGNSAPDKSGLPSDRFSAERTGGSVSTLTIQRTQQEDSAVYLCASSPFRGGSYEQYFGPGTRLTVT.

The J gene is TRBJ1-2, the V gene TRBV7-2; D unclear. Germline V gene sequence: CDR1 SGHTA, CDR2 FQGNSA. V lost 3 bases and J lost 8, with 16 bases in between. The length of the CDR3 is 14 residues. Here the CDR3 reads CASSFYGSQEGYTF. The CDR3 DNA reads TGTGCCAGCAGCTTTTATGGGAGTCAAGAAGGCTACACCTTC.

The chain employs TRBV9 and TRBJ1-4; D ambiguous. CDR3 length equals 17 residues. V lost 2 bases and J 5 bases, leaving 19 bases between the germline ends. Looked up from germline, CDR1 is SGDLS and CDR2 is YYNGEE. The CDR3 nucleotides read TGTGCCAGCAGCGTGGATGCCGGGTTCCGCCTCAATGAAAAACTGTTTTTT. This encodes CASSVDAGFRLNEKLFF.

CDR3: CASSQAGLAPNEQFF. CDR3 DNA sequence: TGCGCCAGCAGCCAAGCAGGACTAGCGCCCAATGAGCAGTTCTTC. J is TRBJ2-1 and V is TRBV4-1; 9 bases map to TRBD2. CDR3 length: 15 amino acids. V was pared by 1 base and J by 6 bases, with 4 bases of the junction left unmatched. The germline gives CDR1 MGHRA, CDR2 YSYEKL.

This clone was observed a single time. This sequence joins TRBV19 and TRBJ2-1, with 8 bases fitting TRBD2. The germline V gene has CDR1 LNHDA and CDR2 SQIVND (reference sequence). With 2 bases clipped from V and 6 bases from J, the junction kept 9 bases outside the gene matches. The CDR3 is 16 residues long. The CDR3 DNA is TGTGCCAGTAGTATACGTCGGGGGGGGGACGCCAATGAGCAGTTCTTC. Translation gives CASSIRRGGDANEQFF.

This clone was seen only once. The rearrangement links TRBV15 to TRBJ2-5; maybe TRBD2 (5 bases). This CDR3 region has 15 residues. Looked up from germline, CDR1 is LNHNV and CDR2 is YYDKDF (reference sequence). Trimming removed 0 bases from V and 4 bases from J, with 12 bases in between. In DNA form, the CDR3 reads TGTGCCACCAGCAGAGATTGGACTTACCGAGAGACCCAGTACTTC. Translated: CATSRDWTYRETQYF.

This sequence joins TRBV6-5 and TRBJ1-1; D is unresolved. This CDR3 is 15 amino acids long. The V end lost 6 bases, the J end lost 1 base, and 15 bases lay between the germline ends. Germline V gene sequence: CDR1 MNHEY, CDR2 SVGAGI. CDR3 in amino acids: CASRPTTPGNTEAFF. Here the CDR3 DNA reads TGTGCCAGCAGGCCCACGACTCCGGGGAACACTGAAGCTTTCTTT.

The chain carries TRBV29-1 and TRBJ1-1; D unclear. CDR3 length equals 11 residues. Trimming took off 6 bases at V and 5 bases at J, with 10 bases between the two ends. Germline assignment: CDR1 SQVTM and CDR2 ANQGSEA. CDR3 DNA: TGCAGCGTGTCGTGGGAAACTGAAGCTTTCTTT. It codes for CSVSWETEAFF.

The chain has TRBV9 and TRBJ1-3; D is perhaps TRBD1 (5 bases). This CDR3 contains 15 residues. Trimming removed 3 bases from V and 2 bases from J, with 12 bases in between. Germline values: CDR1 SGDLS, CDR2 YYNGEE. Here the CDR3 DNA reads TGTGCCAGCAGCGCGATAGGGACTGCTGGAAACACCATATATTTT. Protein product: CASSAIGTAGNTIYF.

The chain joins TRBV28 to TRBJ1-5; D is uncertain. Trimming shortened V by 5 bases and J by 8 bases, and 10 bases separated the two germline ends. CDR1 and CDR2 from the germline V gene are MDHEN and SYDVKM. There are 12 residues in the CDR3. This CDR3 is CASSARREPQHF. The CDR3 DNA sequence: TGTGCCAGCAGTGCACGGCGGGAGCCCCAGCATTTT.